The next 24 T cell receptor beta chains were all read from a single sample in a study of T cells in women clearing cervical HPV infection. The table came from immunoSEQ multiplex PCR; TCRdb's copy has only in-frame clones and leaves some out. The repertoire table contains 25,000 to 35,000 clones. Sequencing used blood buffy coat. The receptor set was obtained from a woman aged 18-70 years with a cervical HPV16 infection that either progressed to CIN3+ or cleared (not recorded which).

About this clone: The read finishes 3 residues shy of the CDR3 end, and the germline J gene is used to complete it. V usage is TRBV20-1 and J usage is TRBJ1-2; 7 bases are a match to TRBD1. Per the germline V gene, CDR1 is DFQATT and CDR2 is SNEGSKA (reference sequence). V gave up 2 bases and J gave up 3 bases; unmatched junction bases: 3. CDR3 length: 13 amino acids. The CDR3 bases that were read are TGCAGTGCTAGACCTACAGGGGACTATGGC. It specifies CSARPTGDYG. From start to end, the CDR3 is CSARPTGDYGYTF.

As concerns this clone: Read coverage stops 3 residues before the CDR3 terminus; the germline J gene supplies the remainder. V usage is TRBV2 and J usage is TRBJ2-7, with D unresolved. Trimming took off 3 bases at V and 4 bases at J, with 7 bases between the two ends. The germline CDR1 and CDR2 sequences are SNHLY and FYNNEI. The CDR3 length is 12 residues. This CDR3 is CASSDQAYEQYF. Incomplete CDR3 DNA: TGTGCCAGCAGTGACCAGGCATACGAG. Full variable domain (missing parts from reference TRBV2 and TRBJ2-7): EPEVTQTPSHQVTQMGQEVILRCVPISNHLYFYWYRQILGQKVEFLVSFYNNEISEKSEIFDDQFSVERPDGSNFTLKIRSTKLEDSAMYFCASSDQAYEQYFGPGTRLTVT.

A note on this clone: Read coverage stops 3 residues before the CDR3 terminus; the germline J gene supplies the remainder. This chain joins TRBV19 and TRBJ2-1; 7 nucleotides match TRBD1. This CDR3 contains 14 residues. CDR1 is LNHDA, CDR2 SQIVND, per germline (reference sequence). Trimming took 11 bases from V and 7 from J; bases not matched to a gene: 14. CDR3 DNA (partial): TGTGCCGCCTCCACAGGGGCAGGGGGAAATGAG. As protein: CAASTGAGGNE. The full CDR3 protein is CAASTGAGGNEQFF.

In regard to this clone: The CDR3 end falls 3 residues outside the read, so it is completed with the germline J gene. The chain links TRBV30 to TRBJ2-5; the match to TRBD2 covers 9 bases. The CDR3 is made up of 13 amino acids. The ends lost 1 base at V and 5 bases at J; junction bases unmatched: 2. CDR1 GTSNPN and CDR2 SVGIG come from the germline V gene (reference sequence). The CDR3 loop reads CAWSGSGGETQYF. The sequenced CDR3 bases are TGTGCCTGGAGTGGGAGCGGGGGGGAGACC.

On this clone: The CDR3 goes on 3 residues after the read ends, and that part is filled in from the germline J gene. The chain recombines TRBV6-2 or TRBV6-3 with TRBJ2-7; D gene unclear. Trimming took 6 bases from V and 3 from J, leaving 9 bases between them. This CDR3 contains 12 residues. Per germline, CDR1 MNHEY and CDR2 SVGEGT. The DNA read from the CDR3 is TGTGCCAGCAGCAACCCGGGCTACGAG. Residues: CASSNPGYE. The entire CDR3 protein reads CASSNPGYEQYF.

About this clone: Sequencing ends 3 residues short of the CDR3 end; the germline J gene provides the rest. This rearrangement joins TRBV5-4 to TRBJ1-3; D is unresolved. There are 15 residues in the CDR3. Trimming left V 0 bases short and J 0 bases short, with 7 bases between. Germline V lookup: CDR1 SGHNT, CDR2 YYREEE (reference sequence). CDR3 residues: CASSLERASGNTIYF. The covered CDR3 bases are TGTGCCAGCAGCTTGGAGAGGGCCTCTGGAAACACC.

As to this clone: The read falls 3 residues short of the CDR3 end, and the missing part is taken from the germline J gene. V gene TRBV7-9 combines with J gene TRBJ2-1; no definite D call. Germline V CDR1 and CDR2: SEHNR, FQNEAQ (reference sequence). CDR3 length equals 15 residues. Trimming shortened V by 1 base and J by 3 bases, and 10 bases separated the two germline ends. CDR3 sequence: CASSLGPGNYNEQFF. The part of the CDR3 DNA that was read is TGTGCCAGCAGCTTAGGGCCAGGAAACTACAATGAG.

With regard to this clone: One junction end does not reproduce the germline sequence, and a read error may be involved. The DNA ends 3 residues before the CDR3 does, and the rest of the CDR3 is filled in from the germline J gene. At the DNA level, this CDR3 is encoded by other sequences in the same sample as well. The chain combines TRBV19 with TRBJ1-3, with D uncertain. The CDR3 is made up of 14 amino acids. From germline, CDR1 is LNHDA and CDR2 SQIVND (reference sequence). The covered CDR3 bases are TGTGCCAGTAGTATTGGCGGTGTCGGAAACACA. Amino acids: CASSIGGVGNT. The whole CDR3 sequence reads CASSIGGVGNTIYF.

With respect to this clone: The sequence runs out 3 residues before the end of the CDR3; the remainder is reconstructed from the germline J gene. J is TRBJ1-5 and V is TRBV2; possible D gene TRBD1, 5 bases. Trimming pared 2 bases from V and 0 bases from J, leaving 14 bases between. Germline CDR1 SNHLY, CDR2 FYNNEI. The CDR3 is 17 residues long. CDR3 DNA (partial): TGTGCCAGCAGTGAACGAGTCAGGGCCGATAGCAATCAGCCC. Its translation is CASSERVRADSNQP. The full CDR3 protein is CASSERVRADSNQPQHF.

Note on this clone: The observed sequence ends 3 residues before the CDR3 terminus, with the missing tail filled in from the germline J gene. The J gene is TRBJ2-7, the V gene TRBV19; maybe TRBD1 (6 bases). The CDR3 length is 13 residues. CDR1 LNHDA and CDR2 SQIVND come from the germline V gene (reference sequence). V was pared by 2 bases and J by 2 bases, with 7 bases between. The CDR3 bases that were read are TGTGCCAGTAGTATAACAGGGCCCTACGAG. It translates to CASSITGPYE. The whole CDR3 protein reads CASSITGPYEQYF. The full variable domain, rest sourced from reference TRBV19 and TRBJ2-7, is DGGITQSPKYLFRKEGQNVTLSCEQNLNHDAMYWYRQDPGQGLRLIYYSQIVNDFQKGDIAEGYSVSREKKESFPLTVTSAQKNPTAFYLCASSITGPYEQYFGPGTRLTVT.

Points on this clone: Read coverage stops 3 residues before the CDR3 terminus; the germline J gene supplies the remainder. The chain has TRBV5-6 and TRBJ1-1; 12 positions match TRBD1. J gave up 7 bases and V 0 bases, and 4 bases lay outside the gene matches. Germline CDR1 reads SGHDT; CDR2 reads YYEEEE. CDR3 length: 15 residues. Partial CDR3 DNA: TGTGCCAGCAGCTTGGCCGGGACAGGGGGCCTTGAA. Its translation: CASSLAGTGGLE. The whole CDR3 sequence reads CASSLAGTGGLEAFF.

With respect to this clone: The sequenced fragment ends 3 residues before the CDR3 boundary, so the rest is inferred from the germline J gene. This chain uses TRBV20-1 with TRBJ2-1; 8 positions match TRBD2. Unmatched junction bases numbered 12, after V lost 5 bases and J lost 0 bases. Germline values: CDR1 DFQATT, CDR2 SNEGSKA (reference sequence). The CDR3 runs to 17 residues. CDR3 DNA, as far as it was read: TGCAGTGCTCCCCTTACTAGCGGAAGGAGCTCCTACAATGAG. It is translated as CSAPLTSGRSSYNE. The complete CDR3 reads CSAPLTSGRSSYNEQFF.

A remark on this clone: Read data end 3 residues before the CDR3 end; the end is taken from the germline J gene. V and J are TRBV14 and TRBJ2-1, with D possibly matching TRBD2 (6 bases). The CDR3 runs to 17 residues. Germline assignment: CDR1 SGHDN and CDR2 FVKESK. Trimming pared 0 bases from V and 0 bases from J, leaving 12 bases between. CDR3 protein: CASSQDSLRGSYNEQFF. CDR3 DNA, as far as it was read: TGTGCCAGCAGCCAAGATTCATTGCGGGGCTCCTACAATGAG.

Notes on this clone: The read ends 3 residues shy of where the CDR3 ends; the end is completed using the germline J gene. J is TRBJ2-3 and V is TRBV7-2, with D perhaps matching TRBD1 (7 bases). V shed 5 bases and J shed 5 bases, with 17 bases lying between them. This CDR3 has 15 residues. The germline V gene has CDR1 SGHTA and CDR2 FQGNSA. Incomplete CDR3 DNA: TGTGCCAGCAGCCTACAGGGGACCGGGGGAGATACG. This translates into CASSLQGTGGDT. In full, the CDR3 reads CASSLQGTGGDTQYF.

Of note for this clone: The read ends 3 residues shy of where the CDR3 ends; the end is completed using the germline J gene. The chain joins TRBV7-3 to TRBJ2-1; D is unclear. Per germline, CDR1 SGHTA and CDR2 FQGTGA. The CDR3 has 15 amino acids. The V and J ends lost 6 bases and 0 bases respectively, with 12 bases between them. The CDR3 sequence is CASRSPVSSYNEQFF. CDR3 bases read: TGTGCCAGCAGATCTCCGGTGAGCTCCTACAATGAG.

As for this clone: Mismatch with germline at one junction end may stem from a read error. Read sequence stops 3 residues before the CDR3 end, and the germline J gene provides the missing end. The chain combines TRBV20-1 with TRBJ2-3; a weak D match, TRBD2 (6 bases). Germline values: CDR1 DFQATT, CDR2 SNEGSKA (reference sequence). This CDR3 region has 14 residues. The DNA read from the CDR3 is TGCAGTGCCCAGCAGGGACTGGGCACATATACG. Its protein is CSAQQGLGTYT. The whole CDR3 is CSAQQGLGTYTQYF.

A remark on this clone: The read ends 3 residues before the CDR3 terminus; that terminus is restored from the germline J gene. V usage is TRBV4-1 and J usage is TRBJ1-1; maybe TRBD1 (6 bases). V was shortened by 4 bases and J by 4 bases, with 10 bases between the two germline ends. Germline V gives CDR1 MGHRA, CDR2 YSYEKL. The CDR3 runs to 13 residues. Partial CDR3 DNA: TGCGCCAGCAGCCTACACAGGGCCACTGAA. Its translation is CASSLHRATE. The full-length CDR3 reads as CASSLHRATEAFF.

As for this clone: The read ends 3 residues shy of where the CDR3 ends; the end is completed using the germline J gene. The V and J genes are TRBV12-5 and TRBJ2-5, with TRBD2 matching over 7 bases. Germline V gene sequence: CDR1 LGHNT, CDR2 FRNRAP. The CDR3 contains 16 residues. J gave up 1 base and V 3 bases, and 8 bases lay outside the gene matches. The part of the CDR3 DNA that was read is TGTGCTAGTGGTTTAGGACTAGGGACTTTCCAAGAGACC. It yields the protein CASGLGLGTFQET. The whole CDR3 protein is CASGLGLGTFQETQYF.

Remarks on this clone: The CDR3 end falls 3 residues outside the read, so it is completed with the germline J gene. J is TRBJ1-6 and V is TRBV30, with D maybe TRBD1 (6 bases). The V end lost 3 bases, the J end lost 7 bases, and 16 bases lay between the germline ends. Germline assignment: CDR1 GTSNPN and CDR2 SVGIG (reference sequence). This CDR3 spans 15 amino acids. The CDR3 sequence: CAWSRDTDANSPLHF. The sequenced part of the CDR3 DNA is TGTGCCTGGAGCCGGGACACGGATGCCAATTCACCC.

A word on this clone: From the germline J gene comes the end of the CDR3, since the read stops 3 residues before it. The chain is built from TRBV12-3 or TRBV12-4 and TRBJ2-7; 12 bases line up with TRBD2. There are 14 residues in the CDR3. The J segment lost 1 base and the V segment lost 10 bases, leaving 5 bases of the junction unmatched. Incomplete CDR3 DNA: TGTGCCATCGCGGGACTAGCGGGTTCCTACGAG. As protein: CAIAGLAGSYE. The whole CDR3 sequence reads CAIAGLAGSYEQYF.

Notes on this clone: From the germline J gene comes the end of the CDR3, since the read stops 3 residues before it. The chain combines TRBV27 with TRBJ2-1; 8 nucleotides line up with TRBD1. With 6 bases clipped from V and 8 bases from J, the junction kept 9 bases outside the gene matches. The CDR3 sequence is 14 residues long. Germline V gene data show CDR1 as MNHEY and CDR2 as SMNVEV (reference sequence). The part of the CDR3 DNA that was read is TGTGCCAGCAGCCTTGGGTCAGGGGGCCATGAG. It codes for CASSLGSGGHE. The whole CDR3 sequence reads CASSLGSGGHEQFF.

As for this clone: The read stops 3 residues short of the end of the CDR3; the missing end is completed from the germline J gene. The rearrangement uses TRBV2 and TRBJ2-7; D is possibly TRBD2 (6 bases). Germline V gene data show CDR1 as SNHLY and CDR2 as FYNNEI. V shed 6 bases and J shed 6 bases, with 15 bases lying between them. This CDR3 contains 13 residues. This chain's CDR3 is CASSALQEGEQYF. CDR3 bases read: TGTGCCAGCAGCGCACTACAGGAGGGCGAG. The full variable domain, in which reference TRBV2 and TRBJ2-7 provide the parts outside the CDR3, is EPEVTQTPSHQVTQMGQEVILRCVPISNHLYFYWYRQILGQKVEFLVSFYNNEISEKSEIFDDQFSVERPDGSNFTLKIRSTKLEDSAMYFCASSALQEGEQYFGPGTRLTVT.

The covered CDR3 bases are TGTGCCAGCAGCTTAGGAACAACAGGGCTCTACGAG. Translating gives CASSLGTTGLYE. The full-length CDR3 reads as CASSLGTTGLYEQYF. This rearrangement joins TRBV7-6 to TRBJ2-7, with D tentatively TRBD1 (6 bases). The observed sequence ends 3 residues before the CDR3 terminus, with the missing tail filled in from the germline J gene. V lost 1 base and J 3 bases, leaving 13 bases between the germline ends. The CDR3 runs to 15 residues. Germline V lookup: CDR1 SGHVS, CDR2 FNYEAQ.

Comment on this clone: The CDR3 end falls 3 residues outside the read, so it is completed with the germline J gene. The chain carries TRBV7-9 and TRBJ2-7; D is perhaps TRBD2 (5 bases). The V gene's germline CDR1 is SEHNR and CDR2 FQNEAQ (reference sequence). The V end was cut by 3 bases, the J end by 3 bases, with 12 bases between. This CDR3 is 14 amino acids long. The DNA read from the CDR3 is TGTGCCAGCAGCTTGGCAGAGAGGGTCTACGAG. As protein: CASSLAERVYE. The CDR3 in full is CASSLAERVYEQYF. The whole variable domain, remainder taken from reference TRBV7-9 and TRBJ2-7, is DTGVSQNPRHKITKRGQNVTFRCDPISEHNRLYWYRQTLGQGPEFLTYFQNEAQLEKSRLLSDRFSAERPKGSFSTLEIQRTEQGDSAMYLCASSLAERVYEQYFGPGTRLTVT.